This T cell receptor beta chain was identified in a study of T-cell reconstitution after alpha-beta-depleted transplantation in children. The TCRbeta library incorporated unique molecular identifiers. One entry per CDR3 protein results from TCRdb running MiXCR on the PCR reads. This sample has hundreds of thousands of distinct CDR3 sequences, with approximately 17% found just once. The sample was PBMCs from the stem cell graft donor, taken from the stem cell graft. This receptor was identified in a human donor who donated a stem cell graft to a child with acute myeloid leukemia.

The CDR3 reads CASPRTGPFQETQYF. The CDR3 coding sequence is TGTGCCAGCCCCAGGACAGGGCCCTTTCAAGAGACCCAGTACTTC. The chain links TRBV12-3 or TRBV12-4 to TRBJ2-5, with 8 positions matching TRBD1. With V trimmed by 8 bases and J by 2 bases, 10 bases remained unmatched. The CDR3 sequence is 15 residues long.